This entry lists 23 T cell receptor beta chains sequenced from one sample in a study of blood T cell repertoires in COVID-19. Here immunoSEQ multiplex PCR was the method, and the copy in TCRdb shows in-frame clones only, minus some. Of 300,000 to 350,000 clones listed, about nine tenths are singletons. Sequenced material: peripheral blood. The receptor source for this set is a woman between 25 and 40 years old with COVID-19, enrolled during active disease.

V gene TRBV7-2 combines with J gene TRBJ2-5; 10 bases fit TRBD2. Per germline, CDR1 SGHTA and CDR2 FQGNSA. V shed 5 bases and J 4 bases; nucleotides not matched to a gene: 16. The CDR3 spans 18 residues. The CDR3 sequence: CASSPTVRASGRGETQYF. The DNA for the CDR3 is TGTGCCAGCAGCCCAACGGTTCGGGCTAGCGGGAGAGGAGAGACCCAGTACTTC.

This chain connects TRBV2 to TRBJ2-7; TRBD2 agrees at 8 bases. The length of the CDR3 is 16 residues. Losses at the gene ends were 4 bases for V and 0 bases for J; bases not matched to a gene: 8. CDR1 and CDR2 from the germline V gene are SNHLY and FYNNEI. The CDR3 spells CASSVDSGVSSYEQYF. The CDR3 DNA sequence: TGTGCCAGCAGTGTTGATAGCGGGGTCAGCTCCTACGAGCAGTACTTC. Filled out from reference TRBV2 and TRBJ2-7, the complete variable domain reads EPEVTQTPSHQVTQMGQEVILRCVPISNHLYFYWYRQILGQKVEFLVSFYNNEISEKSEIFDDQFSVERPDGSNFTLKIRSTKLEDSAMYFCASSVDSGVSSYEQYFGPGTRLTVT.

The gene calls are TRBV7-2 and TRBJ1-2; D not resolved. V lost 4 bases and J 2 bases, leaving 8 bases between the germline ends. In germline, CDR1 is SGHTA, CDR2 FQGNSA. This CDR3 has 13 residues. The CDR3 loop is CASSSGLNYGYTF. For the CDR3, the DNA is TGTGCCAGCAGCTCGGGTCTCAACTATGGCTACACCTTC.

V and J are TRBV10-3 and TRBJ1-3, with 7 bases matching TRBD1. Looked up from germline, CDR1 is ENHRY and CDR2 is SYGVKD. The J segment lost 2 bases and the V segment lost 7 bases, leaving 5 bases of the junction unmatched. This CDR3 contains 14 residues. The CDR3 spells CAINPGTAGNTIYF. The CDR3 bases are TGTGCCATCAACCCCGGGACAGCTGGAAACACCATATATTTT.

Only one count was recorded for this clone. The chain joins TRBV29-1 to TRBJ2-1; 8 nucleotides match TRBD2. The CDR3 sequence is 13 residues long. Germline V CDR1 and CDR2: SQVTM, ANQGSEA. V gave up 7 bases and J gave up 7 bases; unmatched junction bases: 9. The CDR3, as DNA: TGCAGCGAATCGGGAGGGCCGGGAAATGAGCAGTTCTTC. Encoded protein: CSESGGPGNEQFF.

A word on this clone: This specimen includes other DNA sequences encoding the same CDR3. CDR3 loop: CASSREGGRGTEAFF. In DNA form, the CDR3 reads TGTGCCAGCAGTCGAGAGGGTGGGCGGGGCACTGAAGCTTTCTTT. This sequence joins TRBV6-5 and TRBJ1-1; D ambiguous. The CDR3 has 15 amino acids. Germline assignment: CDR1 MNHEY and CDR2 SVGAGI. V was cut by 5 bases and J by 4 bases, with 17 bases left in between.

The V and J genes are TRBV29-1 and TRBJ2-3, with D hard to call. The CDR3 is 12 amino acids. CDR1 and CDR2 from the germline V gene are SQVTM and ANQGSEA. V shed 5 bases and J shed 3 bases, with 9 bases lying between them. DNA for the CDR3: TGCAGCGTTCGACTCCAGACAGATACGCAGTATTTT. Amino acids: CSVRLQTDTQYF.

V usage is TRBV6-6 and J usage is TRBJ1-2; no firm D call. The CDR3 has 15 amino acids. V was pared by 2 bases and J by 3 bases, with 13 bases between. In germline, CDR1 is MNHNY, CDR2 SVGAGI (reference sequence). The CDR3 nucleotides are TGTGCCAGCAGTTACGAGGGAATTCACCACTATGGCTACACCTTC. It translates to CASSYEGIHHYGYTF.

This clone was seen once. The chain is built from TRBV11-2 and TRBJ1-3; D gene ambiguous. The CDR3 is 15 amino acids. Germline assignment: CDR1 SGHAT and CDR2 FQNNGV. Trimming removed 2 bases from V and 7 bases from J, with 15 bases in between. CDR3 nucleotide sequence: TGTGCCAGCAGCTTATTCGCGGGGTTTGGGAACACCATATATTTT. As protein: CASSLFAGFGNTIYF. The full variable domain, completed using reference TRBV11-2 and TRBJ1-3, is EAGVAQSPRYKIIEKRQSVAFWCNPISGHATLYWYQQILGQGPKLLIQFQNNGVVDDSQLPKDRFSAERLKGVDSTLKIQPAKLEDSAVYLCASSLFAGFGNTIYFGEGSWLTVV.

V is TRBV11-2 and J is TRBJ2-7; D gene ambiguous. Germline CDR1 reads SGHAT; CDR2 reads FQNNGV. The CDR3 loop spans 14 amino acids. Trimming took 5 bases from V and 7 from J, leaving 18 bases between them. The DNA of the CDR3 is TGTGCCAGCAGCCACACAACAGAACCTTGGGAGCAGTACTTC. Encoded protein: CASSHTTEPWEQYF.

This chain links TRBV18 with TRBJ2-7; D remains unclear. The CDR3 runs 14 residues. Deletions cut 1 base from V and 7 bases from J, with 14 bases between. Germline loops: CDR1 KGHSH, CDR2 LQKENI. The CDR3 DNA reads TGTGCCAGCTCACCACTGAAAGGAGCTGGAGAGCAGTACTTC. Amino acid sequence: CASSPLKGAGEQYF.

V and J are TRBV7-9 and TRBJ2-7; TRBD1 aligns across 12 bases. CDR1 and CDR2 (germline): SEHNR, FQNEAQ (reference sequence). The CDR3 sequence is 15 residues long. Trimming cost V 5 bases and J 5 bases; bases outside gene matches: 7. As DNA, the CDR3 is TGTGCCAGCAGCAAGCCGGGACAGGGGGCTCACGAGCAGTACTTC. This sequence encodes CASSKPGQGAHEQYF.

V usage is TRBV6-4 and J usage is TRBJ2-1; TRBD2 matches at 7 bases. CDR3 length equals 15 residues. Germline assignment: CDR1 MRHNA and CDR2 SNTAGT. Trimming at V came to 6 bases and at J to 0 bases, leaving 5 bases not matched to a gene. The DNA of the CDR3 is TGTGCCAGCAGCCTAGCGGAGAGCTCCTACAATGAGCAGTTCTTC. Amino acid sequence: CASSLAESSYNEQFF.

This clone was seen a handful of times. This chain joins TRBV6-2 or TRBV6-3 and TRBJ2-3, with TRBD2 matching over 14 bases. From germline, CDR1 is MNHEY and CDR2 SVGEGT. This CDR3 comprises 14 residues. Trimming at V came to 4 bases and at J to 12 bases, leaving 6 bases not matched to a gene. The CDR3 reads CASSSTGLAGVQYF. The CDR3 DNA reads TGTGCCAGCAGTTCGACGGGACTAGCGGGAGTTCAGTATTTT.

The J gene is TRBJ2-2, the V gene TRBV6-4; 9 bases map to TRBD2. CDR1 and CDR2 from the germline V gene are MRHNA and SNTAGT. V lost 7 bases, J lost 1 base, and 1 base stayed unmatched. The CDR3 contains 14 residues. The CDR3 sequence: CASKTSGNTGELFF. The CDR3 DNA follows: TGTGCCAGCAAGACTAGCGGGAACACCGGGGAGCTGTTTTTT.

The genes are TRBV11-1 and TRBJ2-3; 7 bases agree with TRBD2. The trim removed 6 bases at V and 1 base at J, leaving 10 bases unmatched. In germline, CDR1 is SGHAT, CDR2 FQDESV (reference sequence). The CDR3 is made up of 16 amino acids. DNA of the CDR3: TGTGCCAGCAGAGGGATACGGGAGGTTCGCACAGATACGCAGTATTTT. Encoded protein: CASRGIREVRTDTQYF.

The J gene is TRBJ2-5, the V gene TRBV7-9; D may be TRBD1 (6 bases). This CDR3 contains 15 residues. Germline CDR1 SEHNR, CDR2 FQNEAQ (reference sequence). Trimming took 10 bases from V and 1 from J, leaving 19 bases between them. The CDR3 DNA reads TGTGCCACCCCCCACAGGGACCCAACCCAAGAGACCCAGTACTTC. It is translated as CATPHRDPTQETQYF.

V gene TRBV10-2 combines with J gene TRBJ1-6, with 10 nucleotides matching TRBD1. CDR1 is WSHSY and CDR2 is SAAADI in the germline V gene. The CDR3 has 15 residues. V dropped 6 bases and J dropped 8; count of bases not matched to a gene: 7. The CDR3, as DNA: TGCGCCAGCAGGATCCGGGACAGGGGAGATTCACCCCTCCACTTT. The encoded protein is CASRIRDRGDSPLHF.

The V gene is TRBV6-5, the J gene TRBJ2-3; D perhaps matches TRBD1 (5 bases). Trimming removed 5 bases at V and 0 bases at J, with 6 bases between. The CDR3 has 13 residues. Germline CDR1 is MNHEY and CDR2 is SVGAGI. The CDR3 coding sequence is TGTGCCAGCAGTCGACAGAGCACAGATACGCAGTATTTT. Encoded protein: CASSRQSTDTQYF.

This clone was observed many times. The rearrangement links TRBV4-1 to TRBJ1-4; 9 bases align to TRBD1. This CDR3 region has 17 residues. J was trimmed by 8 bases and V by 2 bases; bases with no gene match: 12. From germline, CDR1 is MGHRA and CDR2 YSYEKL. This CDR3 is CASSQSGPGQGREKLFF. The CDR3 region has the DNA TGCGCCAGCAGCCAATCCGGCCCGGGACAGGGACGAGAAAAACTGTTTTTT.

This chain's CDR3 is CASSLLDRVGEQYF. In nucleotides, the CDR3 is TGTGCCAGCAGTTTGCTGGACAGGGTCGGCGAGCAGTACTTC. This rearrangement joins TRBV28 to TRBJ2-7, with 8 bases lining up with TRBD1. This CDR3 has 14 residues. The V gene end was trimmed by 3 bases and the J gene end by 6 bases; junction bases not matched to a gene: 7. Germline V gives CDR1 MDHEN, CDR2 SYDVKM.

This clone appeared a single time. The V gene is TRBV5-1, the J gene TRBJ1-1, with TRBD1 as a possible D gene (5 bases). CDR1 is SGHRS, CDR2 YFSETQ, per germline. This CDR3 is 14 amino acids long. V was cut by 7 bases and J by 0 bases, with 13 bases left in between. The CDR3 region is CASGHRGMNTEAFF. The CDR3 coding sequence is TGCGCCAGCGGACACCGGGGGATGAACACTGAAGCTTTCTTT.

In DNA form, the CDR3 reads TGCGCCAGCAGCTTGCCACTAGCATCAGATACGCAGTATTTT. This sequence encodes CASSLPLASDTQYF. This chain joins TRBV5-1 and TRBJ2-3, with D perhaps matching TRBD2 (6 bases). The CDR3 totals 14 residues. V lost 1 base and J 4 bases, leaving 10 bases between the germline ends. The germline gives CDR1 SGHRS, CDR2 YFSETQ.